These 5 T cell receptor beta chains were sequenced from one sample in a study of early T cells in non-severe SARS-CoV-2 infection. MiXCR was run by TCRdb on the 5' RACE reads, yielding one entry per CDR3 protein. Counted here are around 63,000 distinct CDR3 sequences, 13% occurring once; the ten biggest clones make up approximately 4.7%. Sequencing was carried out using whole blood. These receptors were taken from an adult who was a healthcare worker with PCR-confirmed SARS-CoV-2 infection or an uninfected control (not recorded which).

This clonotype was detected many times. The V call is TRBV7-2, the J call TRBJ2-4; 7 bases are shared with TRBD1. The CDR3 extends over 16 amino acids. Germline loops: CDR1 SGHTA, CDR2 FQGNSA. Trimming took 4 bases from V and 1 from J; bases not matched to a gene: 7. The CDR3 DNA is TGTGCCAGCAGCTCAGGGACAGTGCTTGCCAAAAACATTCAGTACTTC. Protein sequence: CASSSGTVLAKNIQYF.

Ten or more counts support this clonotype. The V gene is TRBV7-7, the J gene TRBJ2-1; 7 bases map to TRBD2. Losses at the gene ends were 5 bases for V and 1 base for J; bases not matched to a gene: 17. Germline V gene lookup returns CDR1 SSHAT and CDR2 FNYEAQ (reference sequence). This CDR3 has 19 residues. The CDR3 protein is CASSPPRASGRTSYNEQFF. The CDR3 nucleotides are TGTGCCAGCAGCCCACCGAGGGCTAGCGGACGCACTTCCTACAATGAGCAGTTCTTC.

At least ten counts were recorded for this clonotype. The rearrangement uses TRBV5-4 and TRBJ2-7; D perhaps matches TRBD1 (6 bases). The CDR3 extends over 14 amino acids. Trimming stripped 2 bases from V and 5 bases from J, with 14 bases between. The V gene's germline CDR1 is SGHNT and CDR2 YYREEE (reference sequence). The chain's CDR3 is CASSLGSGVHEQYF. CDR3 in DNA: TGTGCCAGCAGCTTAGGGTCAGGGGTCCACGAGCAGTACTTC.

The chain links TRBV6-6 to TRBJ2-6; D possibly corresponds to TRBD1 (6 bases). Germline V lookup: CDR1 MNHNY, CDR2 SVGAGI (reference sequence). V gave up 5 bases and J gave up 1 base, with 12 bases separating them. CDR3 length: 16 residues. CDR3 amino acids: CASSPGTYSGANVLTF. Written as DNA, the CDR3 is TGTGCCAGCAGTCCCGGGACATATTCTGGGGCCAACGTCCTGACTTTC.

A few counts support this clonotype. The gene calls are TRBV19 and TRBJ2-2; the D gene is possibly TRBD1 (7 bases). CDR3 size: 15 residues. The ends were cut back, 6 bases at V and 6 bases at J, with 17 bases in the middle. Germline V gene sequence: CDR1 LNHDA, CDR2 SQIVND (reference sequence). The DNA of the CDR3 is TGTGCCAGTAGCGCCCAGGGGGGCTTGGCCGGGGAGCTGTTTTTT. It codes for CASSAQGGLAGELFF.